This T cell receptor (beta chain) appears in the sequencing data of a study of tumor-infiltrating lymphocytes in primary liver carcinoma. At least ten counts were recorded for this clonotype. With a constant-region primer, TCR beta cDNA was made from approximately 500 ng of total RNA. Libraries covering TCR beta were generated through three nested multiplex PCR rounds (using a slightly modified ARM-PCR). TCRdb re-called the multiplex PCR reads through MiXCR, storing one row per CDR3 protein. In the table there are around 80,000 distinct CDR3 sequences, 69% of which are singletons. Scientists recovered RNA and DNA together from roughly 20-30 mg of unsorted bulk tissue. Material for sequencing was tumor-adjacent normal liver tissue. The sequence derives from a man aged 40-49 years with primary liver carcinoma and hepatitis B virus infection.

The CDR3 sequence: CASSLNRVETQYF. CDR3 coding DNA: TGTGCCAGCAGTTTAAACAGGGTTGAGACCCAGTACTTC. This chain uses TRBV28 with TRBJ2-5; a possible D gene is TRBD1 (6 bases). Germline V gene data show CDR1 as MDHEN and CDR2 as SYDVKM. This CDR3 has 13 residues. V lost 2 bases and J 5 bases, leaving 9 bases between the germline ends.